Sequencing of this T cell receptor (beta chain) was carried out in a study of shared clonotypes between healthy human individuals. In the original analysis: Junction-only immunoSEQ sequences carried no quality scores, so filtering differed. Data came from immunoSEQ multiplex PCR; TCRdb stores just in-frame clones and leaves some out. D and trimming were read from the DNA, whereas the V and J calls and clone size are those reported in that table. The profile shows about 490,000 clones, 65% to 80% of them singletons. In unsorted samples, genomic DNA was obtained using 75 million to 90 million PBMCs. Germline V gives CDR1 MNHNS, CDR2 SASEGT. The CDR3 sequence is 15 residues long. J was trimmed by 5 bases and V by 6 bases; bases with no gene match: 7.

The TCR originated in a woman in her thirties or forties in good health. Some clones in this sample may be carry-over from other donors' samples. The rearrangement joins TRBV6-1 to TRBJ2-5; TRBD2 aligns across 12 bases. Sequencing input: PBMCs. CDR3 sequence (DNA): TGTGCCAGCAGGAGTAGACTAGCGGGAGTTGAGACCCAGTACTTC. Protein product: CASRSRLAGVETQYF.